What follows describes a single T cell receptor beta chain. The sample comes from a study of blood T cell repertoires in COVID-19. Study background: Material from acute and convalescent COVID-19 was sourced from the United States, Italy and Spain.

Unmatched junction bases numbered 5, after V lost 5 bases and J lost 5 bases. Germline values: CDR1 LNHDA, CDR2 SQIVND (reference sequence). The CDR3 loop spans 13 amino acids. Patients in Seattle were enrolled during active infection, then followed longitudinally. Here immunoSEQ multiplex PCR was the method, and the copy in TCRdb shows in-frame clones only, minus some. This table has roughly 320,000 clones, more than 80% appearing once. Material: peripheral blood. The receptor's source is a woman between 50 and 59 years old with COVID-19, enrolled during active disease. The V and J genes are TRBV19 and TRBJ1-1; 7 bases align to TRBD1. CDR3 in DNA: TGTGCCAGTAGTCAGGGGGGAAGAACTGAAGCTTTCTTT. Translation: CASSQGGRTEAFF. Combining the CDR3 with reference TRBV19 and TRBJ1-1 gives the whole variable domain DGGITQSPKYLFRKEGQNVTLSCEQNLNHDAMYWYRQDPGQGLRLIYYSQIVNDFQKGDIAEGYSVSREKKESFPLTVTSAQKNPTAFYLCASSQGGRTEAFFGQGTRLTVV.